These T cell receptor beta chains were read from a single sample in a study of cytomegalovirus exposure and HLA in healthy donors. Method: immunoSEQ multiplex PCR; TCRdb's copy keeps in-frame clones and lacks some. Among about 140,000 clones listed, approximately 73% were seen once. The material sequenced was PBMCs. These receptors were collected from a woman aged 35 to 49 in good health and CMV-seronegative. The CDR3 runs from the conserved cysteine through the conserved F or W. D genes are given only for firm matches. Size tells how often a clone was seen (once, few, many) or the class of an expanded clone, and some rows leave it out.

clone size | D gene | J gene | V gene | CDR3 DNA | CDR3 protein
. | TRBD1 | TRBJ2-1 | TRBV7-9 | TGTGCCAGCAGCCCGTACTCGGGACAGGCGAATGAGCAGTTCTTC | CASSPYSGQANEQFF
few | TRBD1 | TRBJ1-4 | TRBV6-5 | TGTGCCAGCAGTCAGGGGACAGCCTCTAATGAAAAACTGTTTTTT | CASSQGTASNEKLFF
. | TRBD2 | TRBJ2-3 | TRBV28 | TGTGCCAGCAGACCGCGACTAGCCCGACCCACAGATACGCAGTATTTT | CASRPRLARPTDTQYF
. | TRBD1 | TRBJ1-2 | TRBV4-1 | TGCGCCAGCAGCCAAAATACAGGGGGCAGCTATGGCTACACCTTC | CASSQNTGGSYGYTF
few | TRBD1 | TRBJ1-5 | TRBV6-1 | TGTGCCAGCAGTGGACTGACAGGGAGCGGCAATCAGCCCCAGCATTTT | CASSGLTGSGNQPQHF
. | . | TRBJ2-1 | TRBV5-4 | TGTGCCAGCAGCTATCTGTCGAATGAGCAGTTCTTC | CASSYLSNEQFF
. | TRBD2 | TRBJ2-5 | TRBV7-2 | TGTGCCAGCAGCTCGGGACTAGCGGGCGAGACCCAGTACTTC | CASSSGLAGETQYF
once | TRBD1 | TRBJ2-1 | TRBV11-3 | TGTGCCAGCAGCTTAGGGACAGGGGGAATGAGCGACTCCCATGATGAGCAGTTCTTC | CASSLGTGGMSDSHDEQFF
. | TRBD1 | TRBJ2-1 | TRBV19 | TGTGCCAGTACCCTACAGGGGGCGTTGGATGAGCAGTTCTTC | CASTLQGALDEQFF
. | TRBD1 | TRBJ2-6 | TRBV29-1 | TGCAGCGTTTATAGTCAGGGGGTCGGAACTGGGGCCAACGTCCTGACTTTC | CSVYSQGVGTGANVLTF
. | . | TRBJ2-3 | TRBV27 | TGTGCCAGCAGCATTGCAGATACGCAGTATTTT | CASSIADTQYF
few | TRBD1 | TRBJ2-3 | TRBV2 | TGTGCCAGCAGTGGACAGGGTAAGGTGCCAGATACGCAGTATTTT | CASSGQGKVPDTQYF
. | TRBD2 | TRBJ2-3 | TRBV5-4 | TGTGCCAGCAGCTTTGGGGGAGGGACAGATACGCAGTATTTT | CASSFGGGTDTQYF
. | TRBD2 | TRBJ2-7 | TRBV5-6 | TGTGCCAGCAGCTTGGGGGGTTTGTGGGGGACTAACTACGAGCAGTACTTC | CASSLGGLWGTNYEQYF
. | TRBD1 | TRBJ1-1 | TRBV6-5 | TGTGCCAGCAGGCCGACAGGGGCGAACACTGAAGCTTTCTTT | CASRPTGANTEAFF
. | TRBD1 | TRBJ1-5 | TRBV6-6 | TGTGCCAGCAGTACACCGACAGGGGTACGCAATCAGCCCCAGCATTTT | CASSTPTGVRNQPQHF
. | TRBD1 | TRBJ1-1 | TRBV6-5 | TGTGCCAGCAGTTACTTATCCCCAGGGGGTCCCCCTGAAGCTTTCTTT | CASSYLSPGGPPEAFF
few | . | TRBJ2-7 | TRBV5-4 | TGTGCCAGCAGCTTGCCACTCGGGGAGGGGGGGTACGAGCAGTACTTC | CASSLPLGEGGYEQYF
. | TRBD1 | TRBJ1-4 | TRBV9 | TGTGCCAGCAGCCTTACAGGGGTTTCCGAAAAACTGTTTTTT | CASSLTGVSEKLFF
. | . | TRBJ2-7 | TRBV11-2 | TGTGCCAGCAGCTTAGTCGGGGGCGAGCAGTACTTC | CASSLVGGEQYF
. | . | TRBJ2-4 | TRBV29-1 | TGCAGCGTTGCTGGCAGGGCTCAAAAAAACATTCAGTACTTC | CSVAGRAQKNIQYF
. | TRBD1 | TRBJ2-3 | TRBV7-8 | TGTGCCAGCAGCTTAGCCTATCCGGGACAGGGGTTGGCAGATACGCAGTATTTT | CASSLAYPGQGLADTQYF